A selection of T cell receptor beta chains follows, all from one sample in a study of blood T cell repertoires in COVID-19. Libraries were prepared by immunoSEQ multiplex PCR; TCRdb keeps only in-frame clonotypes and omits some of them. The data hold about 360,000 clones, with 85% to 90% observed a single time. Sequenced material: peripheral blood. The receptors shown here come from a human donor in a cohort sampled during active COVID-19. Each CDR3 is given with its conserved first and last residue. Fields, in order: J gene, clone size, V gene, D gene, CDR3 protein, CDR3 DNA. D genes are given only for firm matches. The size entry is marked missing in some rows and otherwise reads once, few, many or a size class.

>TRBJ2-5|.|TRBV3-1/TRBV3-2|TRBD2
CASSPKLASGQETQYF
TGTGCCAGCAGCCCCAAACTGGCTAGCGGACAAGAGACCCAGTACTTC
>TRBJ1-1|.|TRBV24-1|TRBD1
CATSDSTYRGPFTEAFF
TGTGCCACCAGTGATTCCACTTACAGGGGTCCGTTCACTGAAGCTTTCTTT
>TRBJ2-5|.|TRBV3-1/TRBV3-2|TRBD1
CASSRDRGRETQYF
TGTGCCAGCAGCCGGGACAGGGGGAGAGAGACCCAGTACTTC
>TRBJ2-5|.|TRBV6-4|.
CASSPDSSQETQYF
TGTGCCAGCAGTCCCGACAGTAGCCAAGAGACCCAGTACTTC
>TRBJ2-1|.|TRBV5-1|.
CASSLGAYNEQFF
TGCGCCAGCAGCTTGGGTGCGTACAATGAGCAGTTCTTC
>TRBJ2-2|.|TRBV10-1|.
CASSGTGNTGELFF
TGCGCCAGCAGTGGCACAGGGAACACCGGGGAGCTGTTTTTT
>TRBJ2-1|.|TRBV10-3|TRBD1
CAIRKTGGDYNEQFF
TGTGCCATCAGGAAGACAGGGGGAGACTACAATGAGCAGTTCTTC
>TRBJ2-7|.|TRBV19|TRBD1
CASSSYTGESEQYF
TGTGCCAGTAGTAGCTATACAGGGGAGAGCGAGCAGTACTTC
>TRBJ2-7|.|TRBV20-1|.
CSASKMGGDEQYF
TGCAGTGCTAGTAAGATGGGAGGCGACGAGCAGTACTTC
>TRBJ1-2|.|TRBV10-3|.
CAISESRGSNNYGYTF
TGTGCCATCAGTGAGTCCAGGGGTAGTAATAACTATGGCTACACCTTC
>TRBJ2-5|.|TRBV19|.
CASSPTRQARQTQYF
TGTGCCAGTAGCCCAACTCGACAGGCCCGTCAGACCCAGTACTTC
>TRBJ2-4|.|TRBV4-1|.
CASSRGTPLAKNIQYF
TGCGCCAGCAGCCGCGGGACGCCTCTAGCCAAAAACATTCAGTACTTC
>TRBJ2-7|few|TRBV2|.
CASNREPHEQYF
TGTGCCAGCAACAGGGAGCCCCACGAGCAGTACTTC
>TRBJ1-1|.|TRBV7-8|TRBD1
CASSTPRGRTEAFF
TGTGCCAGCAGCACTCCCAGGGGGCGCACTGAAGCTTTCTTT
>TRBJ1-1|.|TRBV6-5|TRBD1
CASSPDRGRTEAFF
TGTGCCAGCAGCCCAGACAGGGGAAGGACTGAAGCTTTCTTT